This is a list of T cell receptor beta chains from one sample in a study of regulatory T cells in long-lasting Graves disease. TCRdb recomputed calls from the multiplex PCR reads with MiXCR, one row per CDR3 protein. The sample has about 400,000 distinct CDR3 sequences, less than 20% seen once. The sequencing here drew on peripheral blood mononuclear cells (PBMCs), taken at new diagnosis, from a patient treated with antithyroid drugs. The origin of the receptors is a female donor with Graves disease. CDR3s include the opening cysteine and the closing phenylalanine or tryptophan. A D gene is named only where the DNA matches it firmly. The listing skips clone size in some rows; elsewhere it reads once, few, many or a size class.

>TRBD2|TRBJ2-1|few|TRBV6-1
CASSPTSGGADEQFF
TGTGCCAGCAGCCCGACTAGCGGGGGGGCCGATGAGCAGTTCTTC
>.|TRBJ1-4|many|TRBV4-1
CASSQGLGINEKLFF
TGCGCCAGCAGCCAAGGCTTGGGTATTAATGAAAAACTGTTTTTT
>TRBD2|TRBJ2-7|.|TRBV5-1
CASSRAGEVYEQYF
TGCGCCAGCAGCCGAGCGGGAGAGGTCTACGAGCAGTACTTC
>TRBD1|TRBJ1-2|.|TRBV2
CASSEELDRGADYGYTF
TGTGCCAGCAGTGAAGAGCTGGACAGGGGAGCGGACTATGGCTACACCTTC
>TRBD1|TRBJ1-1|many|TRBV7-9
CASSLTGGRGEAFF
TGTGCCAGCAGCTTGACAGGGGGAAGAGGTGAAGCTTTCTTT
>.|TRBJ2-3|many|TRBV3-1
CASSLYEGDTQYF
TGTGCCAGCAGCTTATACGAGGGAGATACGCAGTATTTT
>TRBD1|TRBJ1-4|once|TRBV6-2/TRBV6-3
CASSYSGTGNELYREKLFF
TGTGCCAGCAGTTACTCCGGGACAGGGAACGAACTCTATCGGGAAAAACTGTTTTTT
>.|TRBJ1-4|many|TRBV28
CASRSPGEKLFF
TGTGCCAGCAGGTCACCTGGTGAAAAACTGTTTTTT
>TRBD2|TRBJ2-2|many|TRBV9
CASSVGGSGGAGELFF
TGTGCCAGCAGCGTAGGAGGTAGCGGGGGGGCCGGGGAGCTGTTTTTT
>.|TRBJ2-1|few|TRBV7-7
CASSLAIGGGDEQFF
TGTGCCAGCAGCCTCGCGATCGGAGGAGGGGATGAGCAGTTCTTC
>TRBD2|TRBJ2-1|many|TRBV24-1
CATSLAGGPNNEQFF
TGTGCCACCAGCCTAGCGGGAGGGCCTAACAATGAGCAGTTCTTC
>TRBD2|TRBJ2-4|many|TRBV20-1
CSAFRLAGGGMAKNIQYF
TGCAGTGCTTTCCGACTAGCGGGAGGAGGGATGGCCAAAAACATTCAGTACTTC
>.|TRBJ2-5|.|TRBV27
CASSLGVPAGANQETQYF
TGTGCCAGCAGTTTAGGCGTCCCGGCAGGGGCCAACCAAGAGACCCAGTACTTC
>TRBD2|TRBJ2-7|many|TRBV4-1
CASSHKTSGAYEQYF
TGCGCCAGCAGCCACAAGACTAGCGGGGCCTACGAGCAGTACTTC
>.|TRBJ1-2|many|TRBV24-1
CATSDGTANYGYTF
TGTGCCACCAGTGATGGGACGGCGAACTATGGCTACACCTTC
>TRBD1|TRBJ1-5|.|TRBV12-3/TRBV12-4
CASSPRDGTGHHQPQHF
TGTGCCAGCTCACCTCGAGACGGGACAGGGCATCATCAGCCCCAGCATTTT
>.|TRBJ1-1|.|TRBV28
CASSLSDPGDAAFF
TGTGCCAGCAGTTTATCAGATCCCGGGGACGCGGCTTTCTTT
>TRBD1|TRBJ1-2|many|TRBV6-5
CASSYDREGYGYTF
TGTGCCAGCAGTTACGACAGGGAGGGCTATGGCTACACCTTC
>TRBD2|TRBJ2-1|many|TRBV12-3/TRBV12-4
CASSSSGWDEQFF
TGTGCCAGCAGTTCTAGCGGGTGGGATGAGCAGTTCTTC